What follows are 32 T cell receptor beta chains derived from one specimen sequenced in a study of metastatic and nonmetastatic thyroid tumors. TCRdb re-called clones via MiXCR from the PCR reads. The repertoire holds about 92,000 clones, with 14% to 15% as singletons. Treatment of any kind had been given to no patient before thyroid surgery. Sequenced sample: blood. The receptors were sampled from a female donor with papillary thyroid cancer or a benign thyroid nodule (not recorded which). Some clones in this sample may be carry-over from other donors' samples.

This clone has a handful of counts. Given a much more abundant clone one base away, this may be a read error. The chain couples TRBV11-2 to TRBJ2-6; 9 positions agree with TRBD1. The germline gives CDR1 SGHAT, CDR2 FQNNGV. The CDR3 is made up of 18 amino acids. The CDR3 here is CASSVPGTGSSVANVLTF. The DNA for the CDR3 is TGTGCCAGCAGTGTCCCCGGGACAGGGTCCTCTGTGGCCAACGTCCTGACTTTC. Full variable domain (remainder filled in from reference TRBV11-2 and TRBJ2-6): EAGVAQSPRYKIIEKRQSVAFWCNPISGHATLYWYQQILGQGPKLLIQFQNNGVVDDSQLPKDRFSAERLKGVDSTLKIQPAKLEDSAVYLCASSVPGTGSSVANVLTFGAGSRLTVL.

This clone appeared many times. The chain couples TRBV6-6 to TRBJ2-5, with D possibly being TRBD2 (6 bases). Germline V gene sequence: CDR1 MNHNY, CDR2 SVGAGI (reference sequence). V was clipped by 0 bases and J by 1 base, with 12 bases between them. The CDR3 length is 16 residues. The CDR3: CASSYSPLGGQETQYF. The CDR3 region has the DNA TGTGCCAGCAGTTACTCCCCGTTGGGAGGCCAAGAGACCCAGTACTTC.

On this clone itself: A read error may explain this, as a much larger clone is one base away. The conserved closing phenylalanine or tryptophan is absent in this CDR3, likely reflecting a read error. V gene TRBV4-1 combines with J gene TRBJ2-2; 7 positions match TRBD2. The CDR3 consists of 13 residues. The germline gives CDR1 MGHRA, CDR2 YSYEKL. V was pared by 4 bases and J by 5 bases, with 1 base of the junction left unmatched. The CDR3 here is CASSRGGTGELFC. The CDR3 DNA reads TGCGCCAGCAGCCGCGGGGGTACCGGGGAGCTGTTTTGT.

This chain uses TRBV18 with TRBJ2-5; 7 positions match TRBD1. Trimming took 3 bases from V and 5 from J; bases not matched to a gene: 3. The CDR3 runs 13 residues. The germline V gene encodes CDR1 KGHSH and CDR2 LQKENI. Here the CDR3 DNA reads TGTGCCAGCTCACCGGGGACAGTGGAGACCCAGTACTTC. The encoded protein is CASSPGTVETQYF. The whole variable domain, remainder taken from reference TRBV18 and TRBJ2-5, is NAGVMQNPRHLVRRRGQEARLRCSPMKGHSHVYWYRQLPEEGLKFMVYLQKENIIDESGMPKERFSAEFPKEGPSILRIQQVVRGDSAAYFCASSPGTVETQYFGPGTRLLVL.

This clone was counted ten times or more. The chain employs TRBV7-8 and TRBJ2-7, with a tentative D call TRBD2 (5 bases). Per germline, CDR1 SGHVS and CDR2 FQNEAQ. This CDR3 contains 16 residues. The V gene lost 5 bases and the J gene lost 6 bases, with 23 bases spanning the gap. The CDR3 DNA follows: TGTGCCAGCAGCACCGAAGGAGCGGCGGTGGCTACCGAGCAGTACTTC. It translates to CASSTEGAAVATEQYF.

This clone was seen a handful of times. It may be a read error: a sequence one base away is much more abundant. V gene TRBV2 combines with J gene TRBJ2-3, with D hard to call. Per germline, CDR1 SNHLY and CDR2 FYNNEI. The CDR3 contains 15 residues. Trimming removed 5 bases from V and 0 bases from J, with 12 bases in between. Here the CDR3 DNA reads TGTGCCAGCAGTCCAAAAGGGTCCAGCACAGATACGCAGTATTTT. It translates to CASSPKGSSTDTQYF.

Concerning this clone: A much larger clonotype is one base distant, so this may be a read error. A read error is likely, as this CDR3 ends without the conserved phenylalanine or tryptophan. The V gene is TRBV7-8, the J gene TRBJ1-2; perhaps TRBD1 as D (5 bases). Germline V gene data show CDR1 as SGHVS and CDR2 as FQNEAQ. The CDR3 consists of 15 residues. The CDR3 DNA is TGTGCCAGCATCTTAGCGCTCGGGGGAGGGTATGGCTACACCGTC. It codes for CASILALGGGYGYTV.

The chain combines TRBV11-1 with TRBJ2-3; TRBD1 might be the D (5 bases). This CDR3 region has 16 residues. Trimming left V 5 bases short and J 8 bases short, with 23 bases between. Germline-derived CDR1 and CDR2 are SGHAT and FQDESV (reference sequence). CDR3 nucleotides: TGTGCCAGCAGCCCATCATTAGAGACAGTCCGGGTTACGCAGTATTTT. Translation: CASSPSLETVRVTQYF.

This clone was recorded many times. CDR3 sequence reads: CAISEGVAGDQETQYF. The CDR3 DNA reads as TGTGCCATCAGTGAGGGGGTAGCGGGAGACCAAGAGACCCAGTACTTC. The chain carries TRBV10-3 and TRBJ2-5, with 9 bases matching TRBD2. The germline V gene encodes CDR1 ENHRY and CDR2 SYGVKD. Trimming removed 2 bases from V and 0 bases from J; junction bases left unmatched: 4. The CDR3 length is 16 residues.

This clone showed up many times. DNA of the CDR3: TGTGCCAGCAGTTCAACCTACGAGCAGTACTTC. This codes for CASSSTYEQYF. The gene calls are TRBV28 and TRBJ2-7, with D unresolved. CDR1 is MDHEN, CDR2 SYDVKM, per germline. Trimming left V 4 bases short and J 2 bases short, with 3 bases between. There are 11 residues in the CDR3.

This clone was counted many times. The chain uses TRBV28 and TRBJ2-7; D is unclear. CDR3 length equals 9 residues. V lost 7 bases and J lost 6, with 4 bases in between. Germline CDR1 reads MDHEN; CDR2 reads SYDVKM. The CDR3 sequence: CASKSEQYF. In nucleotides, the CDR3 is TGTGCCAGCAAGTCCGAGCAGTACTTC.

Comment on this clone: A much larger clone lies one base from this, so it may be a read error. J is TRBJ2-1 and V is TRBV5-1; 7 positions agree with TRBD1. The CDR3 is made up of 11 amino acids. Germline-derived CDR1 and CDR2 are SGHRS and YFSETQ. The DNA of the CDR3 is TGCGCCAGCAGCTTGGGGGACAGTGTGGACTTC. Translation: CASSLGDSVDF. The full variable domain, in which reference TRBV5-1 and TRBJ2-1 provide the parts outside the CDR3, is KAGVTQTPRYLIKTRGQQVTLSCSPISGHRSVSWYQQTPGQGLQFLFEYFSETQRNKGNFPGRFSGRQFSNSRSEMNVSTLELGDSALYLCASSLGDSVDFGPGTRLTVL.

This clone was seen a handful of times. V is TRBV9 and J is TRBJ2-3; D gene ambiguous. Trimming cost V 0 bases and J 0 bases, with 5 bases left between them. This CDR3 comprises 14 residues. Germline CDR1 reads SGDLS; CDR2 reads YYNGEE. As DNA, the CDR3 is TGTGCCAGCAGCGTAGTCGAAAGCACAGATACGCAGTATTTT. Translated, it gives CASSVVESTDTQYF.

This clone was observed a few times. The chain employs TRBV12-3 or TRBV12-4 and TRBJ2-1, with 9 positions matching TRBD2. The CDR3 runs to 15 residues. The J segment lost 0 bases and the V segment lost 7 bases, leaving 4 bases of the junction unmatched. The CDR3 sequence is CASTPSGVSYNEQFF. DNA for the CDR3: TGTGCCAGCACTCCTAGCGGGGTCTCCTACAATGAGCAGTTCTTC.

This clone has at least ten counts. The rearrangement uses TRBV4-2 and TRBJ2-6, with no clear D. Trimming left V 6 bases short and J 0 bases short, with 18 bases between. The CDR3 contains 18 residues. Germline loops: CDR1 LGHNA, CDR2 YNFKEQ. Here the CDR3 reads CASSPTPTRGSGANVLTF. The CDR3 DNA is TGTGCCAGCAGTCCAACACCCACACGAGGCTCTGGGGCCAACGTCCTGACTTTC.

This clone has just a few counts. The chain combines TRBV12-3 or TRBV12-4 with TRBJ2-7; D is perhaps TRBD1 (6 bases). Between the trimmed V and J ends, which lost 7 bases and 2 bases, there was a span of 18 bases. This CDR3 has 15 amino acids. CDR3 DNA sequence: TGTGCCAGCACCTCTGGGACATGGACCACCTACGAGCAGTACTTC. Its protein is CASTSGTWTTYEQYF.

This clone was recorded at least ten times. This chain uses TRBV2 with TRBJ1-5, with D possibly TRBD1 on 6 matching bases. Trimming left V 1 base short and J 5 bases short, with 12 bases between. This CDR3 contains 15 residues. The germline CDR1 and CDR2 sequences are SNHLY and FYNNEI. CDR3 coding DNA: TGTGCCAGCAGTGAAGACGGACAGCGCCATCAGCCCCAGCATTTT. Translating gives CASSEDGQRHQPQHF.

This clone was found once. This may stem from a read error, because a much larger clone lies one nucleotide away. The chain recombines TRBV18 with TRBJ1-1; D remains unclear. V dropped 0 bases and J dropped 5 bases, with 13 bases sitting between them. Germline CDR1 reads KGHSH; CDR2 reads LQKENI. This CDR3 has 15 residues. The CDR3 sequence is CASSPPLGSCTEAFF. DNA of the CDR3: TGTGCCAGCTCACCACCGTTAGGGTCATGTACTGAAGCTTTCTTT.

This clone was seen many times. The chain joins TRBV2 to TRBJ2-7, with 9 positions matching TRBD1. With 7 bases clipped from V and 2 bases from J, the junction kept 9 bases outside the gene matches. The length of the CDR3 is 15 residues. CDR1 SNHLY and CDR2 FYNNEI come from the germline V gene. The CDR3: CASKGGDRATYEQYF. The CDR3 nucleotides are TGTGCCAGCAAGGGGGGGGACAGGGCGACCTACGAGCAGTACTTC.

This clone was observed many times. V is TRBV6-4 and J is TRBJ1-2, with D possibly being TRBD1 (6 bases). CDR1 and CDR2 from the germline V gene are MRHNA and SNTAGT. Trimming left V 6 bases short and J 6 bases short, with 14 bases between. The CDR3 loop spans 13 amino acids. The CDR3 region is CASSGGAGHGYTF. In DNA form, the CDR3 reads TGTGCCAGCAGCGGGGGGGCAGGGCATGGCTACACCTTC.

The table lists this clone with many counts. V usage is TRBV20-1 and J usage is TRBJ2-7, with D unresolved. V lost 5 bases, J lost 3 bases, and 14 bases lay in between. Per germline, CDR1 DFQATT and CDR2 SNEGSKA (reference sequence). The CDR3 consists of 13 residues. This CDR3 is CSALDKPGYEQYF. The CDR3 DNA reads TGCAGTGCTTTAGACAAGCCAGGCTACGAGCAGTACTTC.

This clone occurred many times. CDR3 protein: CASSTRTGRNTEAFF. The DNA for the CDR3 is TGTGCCAGCAGCACCCGGACAGGGAGGAACACTGAAGCTTTCTTT. V usage is TRBV7-2 and J usage is TRBJ1-1; TRBD1 matches at 8 bases. The V gene's germline CDR1 is SGHTA and CDR2 FQGNSA. This CDR3 comprises 15 residues. V gave up 5 bases and J gave up 1 base; unmatched junction bases: 6. The variable domain in full, with the rest retrieved from reference TRBV7-2 and TRBJ1-1, is GAGVSQSPSNKVTEKGKDVELRCDPISGHTALYWYRQSLGQGLEFLIYFQGNSAPDKSGLPSDRFSAERTGGSVSTLTIQRTQQEDSAVYLCASSTRTGRNTEAFFGQGTRLTVV.

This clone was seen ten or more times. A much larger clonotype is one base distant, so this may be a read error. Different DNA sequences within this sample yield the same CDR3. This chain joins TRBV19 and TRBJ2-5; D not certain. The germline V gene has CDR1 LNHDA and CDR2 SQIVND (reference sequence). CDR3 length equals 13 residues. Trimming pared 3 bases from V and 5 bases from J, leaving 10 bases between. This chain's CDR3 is CASSMGQRETQYF. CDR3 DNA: TGTGCCAGTAGTATGGGCCAAAGGGAGACCCAGTACTTC.

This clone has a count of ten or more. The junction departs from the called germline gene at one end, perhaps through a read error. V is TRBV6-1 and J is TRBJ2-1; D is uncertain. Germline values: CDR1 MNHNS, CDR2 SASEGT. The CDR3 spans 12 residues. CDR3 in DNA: TGTGCCAGCAGTGATCAAGATTACTCCATCGTCTTC. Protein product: CASSDQDYSIVF.

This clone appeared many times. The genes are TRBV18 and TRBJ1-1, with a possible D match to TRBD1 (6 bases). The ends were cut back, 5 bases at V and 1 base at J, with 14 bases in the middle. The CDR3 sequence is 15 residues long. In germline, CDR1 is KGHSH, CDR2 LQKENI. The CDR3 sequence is CASSSAGQRNTEAFF. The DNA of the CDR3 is TGTGCCAGCTCATCAGCGGGACAAAGGAACACTGAAGCTTTCTTT. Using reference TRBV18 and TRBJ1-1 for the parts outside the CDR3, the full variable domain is NAGVMQNPRHLVRRRGQEARLRCSPMKGHSHVYWYRQLPEEGLKFMVYLQKENIIDESGMPKERFSAEFPKEGPSILRIQQVVRGDSAAYFCASSSAGQRNTEAFFGQGTRLTVV.

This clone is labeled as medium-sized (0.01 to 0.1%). CDR3 sequence: CASSSPINPYEQYF. For the CDR3, the DNA is TGTGCCAGCAGTTCCCCTATCAATCCCTACGAGCAGTACTTC. The gene calls are TRBV12-3 or TRBV12-4 and TRBJ2-7; no clear D gene. The CDR3 spans 14 residues. The V gene lost 4 bases and the J gene lost 2 bases, with 12 bases spanning the gap.

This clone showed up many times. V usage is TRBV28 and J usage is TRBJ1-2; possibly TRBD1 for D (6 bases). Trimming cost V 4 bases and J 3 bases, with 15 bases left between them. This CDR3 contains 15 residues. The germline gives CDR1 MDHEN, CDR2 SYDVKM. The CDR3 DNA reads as TGTGCCAGCAGTTCAGGGGCCATTGCAGACTATGGCTACACCTTC. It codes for CASSSGAIADYGYTF.

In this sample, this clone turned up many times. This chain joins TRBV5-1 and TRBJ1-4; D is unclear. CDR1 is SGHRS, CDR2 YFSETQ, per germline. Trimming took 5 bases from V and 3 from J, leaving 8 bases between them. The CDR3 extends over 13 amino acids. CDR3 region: CASRGRPNEKLFF. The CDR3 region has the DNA TGCGCCAGCAGAGGTAGACCTAATGAAAAACTGTTTTTT.

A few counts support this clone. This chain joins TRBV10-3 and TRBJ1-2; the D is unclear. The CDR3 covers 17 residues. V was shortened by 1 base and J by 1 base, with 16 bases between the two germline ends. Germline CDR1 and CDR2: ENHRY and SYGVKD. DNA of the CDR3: TGTGCCATCAGTGAGTTCTGTGACACCGGTCATAACTATGGCTACACCTTC. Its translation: CAISEFCDTGHNYGYTF.

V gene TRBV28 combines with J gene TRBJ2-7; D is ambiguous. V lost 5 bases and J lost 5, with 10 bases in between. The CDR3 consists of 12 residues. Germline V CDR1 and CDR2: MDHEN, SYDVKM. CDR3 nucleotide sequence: TGTGCCAGCAGTGGTGGTGTAAACGAGCAGTACTTC. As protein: CASSGGVNEQYF.

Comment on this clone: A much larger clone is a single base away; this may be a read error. The CDR3 nucleotides read TGTGCCAGCATCGTAGACAGCGGGGTGGATGAAAAACTGTTTTTT. Residues: CASIVDSGVDEKLFF. The chain uses TRBV9 and TRBJ1-4, with a possible D match to TRBD1 (5 bases). The CDR3 has 15 amino acids. Germline V gene sequence: CDR1 SGDLS, CDR2 YYNGEE.

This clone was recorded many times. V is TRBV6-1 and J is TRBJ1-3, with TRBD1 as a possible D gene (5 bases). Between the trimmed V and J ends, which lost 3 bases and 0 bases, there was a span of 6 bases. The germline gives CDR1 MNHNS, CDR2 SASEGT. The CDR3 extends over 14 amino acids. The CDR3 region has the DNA TGTGCCAGCAGTGACAGGGACTCTGGAAACACCATATATTTT. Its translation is CASSDRDSGNTIYF.